This TCR beta chain was sequenced in a study of blood T cell repertoires in COVID-19. This CDR3 contains 12 residues. Trimming shortened V by 6 bases and J by 7 bases, and 13 bases separated the two germline ends. Per the germline V gene, CDR1 is LGHDT and CDR2 is YNNKEL (reference sequence). This clone has just a few counts. Seattle patients were enrolled while actively infected and followed longitudinally. Assay: immunoSEQ multiplex PCR; the TCRdb copy retains only in-frame clones and omits some. The sample includes 300,000 to 350,000 clones, 85% to 90% seen only once; the top ten take around 6%. Sequenced material: peripheral blood. V and J are TRBV3-1 (or the pseudogene TRBV3-2) and TRBJ2-7; D is unresolved. This sequence originates from a woman aged 45-65 years with COVID-19, enrolled during active disease. The CDR3 nucleotides are TGTGCCAGCAGTCCCGGAGTGGATGAGCAGTACTTC. It yields the protein CASSPGVDEQYF.